What follows are 9 T cell receptor beta chains derived from one specimen sequenced in a study of control samples from healthy donors and cancer patients. Libraries were prepared by immunoSEQ multiplex PCR; TCRdb keeps only in-frame clonotypes and omits some of them. This table holds about 93,000 clones, 88% found once. The sequenced sample was blood. The receptors shown here come from a woman in her sixties or seventies in good health.

This chain connects TRBV6-5 to TRBJ2-5; TRBD2 matches 14 bases. Germline V gene data show CDR1 as MNHEY and CDR2 as SVGAGI. The CDR3 consists of 15 residues. Trimming removed 5 bases from V and 5 bases from J; junction bases left unmatched: 4. CDR3 amino acids: CASSPTSGGAETQYF. The CDR3 nucleotides read TGTGCCAGCAGTCCGACTAGCGGGGGGGCGGAGACCCAGTACTTC.

The V call is TRBV28, the J call TRBJ1-5; 9 bases fit TRBD1. This CDR3 is 17 amino acids long. V lost 4 bases to trimming and J lost 1 base; unmatched junction nucleotides: 8. Germline V gene sequence: CDR1 MDHEN, CDR2 SYDVKM. The CDR3 protein is CASSSAQGARSNQPQHF. CDR3 coding DNA: TGTGCCAGCAGTTCGGCACAGGGGGCGCGGAGCAATCAGCCCCAGCATTTT.

This clone came up a few times. This chain connects TRBV5-1 to TRBJ2-3; 12 bases line up with TRBD2. The CDR3 length is 17 residues. The germline gives CDR1 SGHRS, CDR2 YFSETQ. Trimming removed 0 bases from V and 6 bases from J; junction bases left unmatched: 8. In DNA form, the CDR3 reads TGCGCCAGCAGCTTGGCCCCTAGCGGGGGGGCCGTGGATACGCAGTATTTT. Translated: CASSLAPSGGAVDTQYF.

The J gene is TRBJ2-1, the V gene TRBV4-2; D is tentatively TRBD1 or TRBD2 (5 bases each). Trimming removed 4 bases from V and 8 bases from J, with 12 bases in between. Germline-derived CDR1 and CDR2 are LGHNA and YNFKEQ. The CDR3 runs to 13 residues. The CDR3: CASSPSRGDEQFF. CDR3 in DNA: TGTGCCAGCAGCCCGTCGAGGGGCGATGAGCAGTTCTTC.

The genes are TRBV30 and TRBJ2-2; 10 positions match TRBD2. Germline values: CDR1 GTSNPN, CDR2 SVGIG (reference sequence). CDR3 length: 15 residues. V lost 3 bases and J lost 4; bases outside the gene matches: 5. CDR3 loop: CAWRSAGGSTGELFF. The CDR3 DNA follows: TGTGCCTGGAGATCAGCGGGGGGGAGCACCGGGGAGCTGTTTTTT.

V and J are TRBV4-2 and TRBJ1-1; perhaps TRBD1 as D (5 bases). Germline-derived CDR1 and CDR2 are LGHNA and YNFKEQ. CDR3 length: 12 residues. V lost 0 bases to trimming and J lost 11 bases, with 10 bases between them. The CDR3 sequence: CASSQDGGGAFF. Here the CDR3 DNA reads TGTGCCAGCAGCCAAGATGGGGGTGGGGCTTTCTTT.

This clone was counted only a few times. CDR3 loop: CASGEGGYGYTF. The CDR3 coding sequence is TGTGCCTCGGGGGAGGGGGGCTATGGCTACACCTTC. V gene TRBV10-3 combines with J gene TRBJ1-2; TRBD1 might be the D (6 bases). This CDR3 is 12 amino acids long. The V end lost 11 bases, the J end lost 4 bases, and 14 bases lay between the germline ends. Germline V CDR1 and CDR2: ENHRY, SYGVKD.

The rearrangement uses TRBV11-2 and TRBJ1-1; no clear D gene. Trimming took 4 bases from V and 1 from J, leaving 7 bases between them. This CDR3 spans 13 amino acids. Germline CDR1 SGHAT, CDR2 FQNNGV. CDR3 bases: TGTGCCAGCAGCTGGAAGGGGAACACTGAAGCTTTCTTT. Protein sequence: CASSWKGNTEAFF. Full variable domain (missing parts from reference TRBV11-2 and TRBJ1-1): EAGVAQSPRYKIIEKRQSVAFWCNPISGHATLYWYQQILGQGPKLLIQFQNNGVVDDSQLPKDRFSAERLKGVDSTLKIQPAKLEDSAVYLCASSWKGNTEAFFGQGTRLTVV.

The chain couples TRBV5-1 to TRBJ2-3; 11 nucleotides match TRBD2. The CDR3 sequence is 20 residues long. Per the germline V gene, CDR1 is SGHRS and CDR2 is YFSETQ. Trimming took 1 base from V and 6 from J; bases not matched to a gene: 19. The CDR3 here is CASSLIRAYLLAGARDTQYF. CDR3 in DNA: TGCGCCAGCAGCTTGATCAGGGCTTATTTACTAGCGGGAGCAAGGGATACGCAGTATTTT.